The clone carrying this T cell receptor beta chain has more than one count but fewer than ten. Both TCR beta VDJ combination and CDR3 sequence profiling were carried out. Genomic DNA was the template for this profiling. MiXCR, run by TCRdb on the reads, gives a single entry per CDR3 protein. The table shows 100,000 to 150,000 distinct CDR3 sequences, with 55% to 60% occurring only once. In patients chosen for sequencing, flow cytometry had shown CD8+CD57+ cell expansion. Every one of the patients had aplastic anemia (severe, acquired). The study sampled blood from patients who had received no therapy. Trimming took off 4 bases at V and 2 bases at J, with 12 bases between the two ends. The CDR3 extends over 15 amino acids. The germline CDR1 and CDR2 sequences are MDHEN and SYDVKM. This sample is drawn from a study of CD8+CD57+ T cells in acquired aplastic anemia. Study summary: Sorted cells (CD4+ and CD8+) yielded DNA amounts that averaged approximately 3.2 ug.

Sequencing was performed on sorted CD4+, CD8+, or CD8+CD57+ T cells (not recorded which) from PBMCs. V gene TRBV28 combines with J gene TRBJ1-5; D is undetermined. This TCR was sampled from a human donor with aplastic anemia. DNA of the CDR3: TGTGCCAGCAGTTCCCGTTGGGAGGGCAATCAGCCCCAGCATTTT. Its protein is CASSSRWEGNQPQHF. The variable domain in full, with the rest retrieved from reference TRBV28 and TRBJ1-5, is DVKVTQSSRYLVKRTGEKVFLECVQDMDHENMFWYRQDPGLGLRLIYFSYDVKMKEKGDIPEGYSVSREKKERFSLILESASTNQTSMYLCASSSRWEGNQPQHFGDGTRLSIL.